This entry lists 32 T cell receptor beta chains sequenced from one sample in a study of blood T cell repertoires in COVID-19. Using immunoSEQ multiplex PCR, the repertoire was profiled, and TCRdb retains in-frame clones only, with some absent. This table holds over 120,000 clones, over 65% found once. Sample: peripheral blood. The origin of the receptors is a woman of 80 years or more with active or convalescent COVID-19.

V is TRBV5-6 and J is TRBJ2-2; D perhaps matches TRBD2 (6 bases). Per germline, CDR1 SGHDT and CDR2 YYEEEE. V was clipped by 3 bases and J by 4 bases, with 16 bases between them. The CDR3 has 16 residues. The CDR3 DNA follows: TGTGCCAGCAGCTATGCTTCTAGCGTCCCCACCGGGGAGCTGTTTTTT. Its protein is CASSYASSVPTGELFF.

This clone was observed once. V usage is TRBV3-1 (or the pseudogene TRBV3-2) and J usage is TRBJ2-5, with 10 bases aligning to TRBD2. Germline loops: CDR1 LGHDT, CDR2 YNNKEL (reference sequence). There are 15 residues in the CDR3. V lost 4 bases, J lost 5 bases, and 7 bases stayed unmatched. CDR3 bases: TGTGCCAGCAGCCTGAGCGGGGGGGCGGGCGAGACCCAGTACTTC. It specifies CASSLSGGAGETQYF.

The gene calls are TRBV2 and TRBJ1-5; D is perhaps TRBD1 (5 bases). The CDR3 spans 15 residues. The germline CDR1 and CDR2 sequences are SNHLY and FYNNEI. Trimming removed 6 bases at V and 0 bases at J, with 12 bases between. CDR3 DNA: TGTGCCAGCAGCCAGGGTCCCTATAGCAATCAGCCCCAGCATTTT. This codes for CASSQGPYSNQPQHF.

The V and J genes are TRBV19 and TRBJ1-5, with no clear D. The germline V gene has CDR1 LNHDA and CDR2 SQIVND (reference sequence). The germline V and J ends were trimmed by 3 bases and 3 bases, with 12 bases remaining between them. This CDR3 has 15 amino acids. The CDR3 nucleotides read TGTGCCAGTAGTATCGGCAGGTCAGTCAATCAGCCCCAGCATTTT. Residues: CASSIGRSVNQPQHF.

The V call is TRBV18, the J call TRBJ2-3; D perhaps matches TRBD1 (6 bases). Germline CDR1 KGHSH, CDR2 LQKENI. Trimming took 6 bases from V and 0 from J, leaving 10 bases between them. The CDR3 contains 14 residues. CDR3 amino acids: CASSSRGSTDTQYF. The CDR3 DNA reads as TGTGCCAGCTCTTCGAGGGGGAGCACAGATACGCAGTATTTT.

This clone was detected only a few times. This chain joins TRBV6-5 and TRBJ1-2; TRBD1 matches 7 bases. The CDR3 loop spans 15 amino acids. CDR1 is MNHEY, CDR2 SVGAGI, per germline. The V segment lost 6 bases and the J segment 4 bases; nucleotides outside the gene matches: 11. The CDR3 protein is CASRTRTGQIYGYTF. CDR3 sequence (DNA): TGTGCCAGCAGAACTCGGACAGGCCAGATCTATGGCTACACCTTC.

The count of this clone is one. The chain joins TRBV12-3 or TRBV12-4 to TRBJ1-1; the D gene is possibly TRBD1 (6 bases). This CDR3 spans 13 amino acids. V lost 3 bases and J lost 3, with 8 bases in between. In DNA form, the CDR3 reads TGTGCCAGCAGTTTTAAGGGGGACACTGAAGCTTTCTTT. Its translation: CASSFKGDTEAFF.

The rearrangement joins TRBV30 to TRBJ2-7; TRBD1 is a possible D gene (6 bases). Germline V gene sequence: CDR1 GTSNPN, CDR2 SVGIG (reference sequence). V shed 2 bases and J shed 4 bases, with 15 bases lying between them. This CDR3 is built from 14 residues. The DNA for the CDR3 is TGTGCCTGGAGTAGGAAACAGGGTTGGTACGAGCAGTACTTC. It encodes CAWSRKQGWYEQYF.

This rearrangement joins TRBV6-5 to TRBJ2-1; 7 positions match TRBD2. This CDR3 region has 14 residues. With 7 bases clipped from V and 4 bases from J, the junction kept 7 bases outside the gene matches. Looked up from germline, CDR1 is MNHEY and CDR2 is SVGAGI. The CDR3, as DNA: TGTGCCAGCAAAAGCGGGAACCCATACAATGAGCAGTTCTTC. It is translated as CASKSGNPYNEQFF.

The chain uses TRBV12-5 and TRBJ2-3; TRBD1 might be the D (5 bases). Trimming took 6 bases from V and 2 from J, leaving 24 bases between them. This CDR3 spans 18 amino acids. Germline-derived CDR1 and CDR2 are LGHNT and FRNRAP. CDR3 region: CASGSRQISWTLTDTQYF. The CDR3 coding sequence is TGTGCTAGTGGGTCAAGGCAGATCTCATGGACACTCACAGATACGCAGTATTTT.

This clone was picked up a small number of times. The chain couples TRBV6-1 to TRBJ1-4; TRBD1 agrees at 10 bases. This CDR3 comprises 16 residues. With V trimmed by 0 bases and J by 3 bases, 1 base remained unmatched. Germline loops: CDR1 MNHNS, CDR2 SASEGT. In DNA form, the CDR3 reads TGTGCCAGCAGTGAAGCGGGACAGGGGCCTAATGAAAAACTGTTTTTT. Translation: CASSEAGQGPNEKLFF.

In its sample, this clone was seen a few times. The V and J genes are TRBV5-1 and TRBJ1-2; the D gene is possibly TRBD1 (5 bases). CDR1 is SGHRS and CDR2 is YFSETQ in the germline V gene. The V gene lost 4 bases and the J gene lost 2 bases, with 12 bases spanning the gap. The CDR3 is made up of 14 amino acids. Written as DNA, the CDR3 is TGCGCCAGCAGCACCCAGGGAAGGAACTATGGCTACACCTTC. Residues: CASSTQGRNYGYTF.

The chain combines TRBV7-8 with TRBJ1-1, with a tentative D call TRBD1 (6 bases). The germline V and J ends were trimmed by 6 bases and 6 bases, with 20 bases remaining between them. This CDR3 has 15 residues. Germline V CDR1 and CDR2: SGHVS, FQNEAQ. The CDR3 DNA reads TGTGCCAGCAGGCGTCAACAGGGAGTTTGGTCTGAAGCTTTCTTT. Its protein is CASRRQQGVWSEAFF. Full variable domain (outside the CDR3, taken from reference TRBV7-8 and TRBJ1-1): GAGVSQSPRYKVAKRGQDVALRCDPISGHVSLFWYQQALGQGPEFLTYFQNEAQLDKSGLPSDRFFAERPEGSVSTLKIQRTQQEDSAVYLCASRRQQGVWSEAFFGQGTRLTVV.

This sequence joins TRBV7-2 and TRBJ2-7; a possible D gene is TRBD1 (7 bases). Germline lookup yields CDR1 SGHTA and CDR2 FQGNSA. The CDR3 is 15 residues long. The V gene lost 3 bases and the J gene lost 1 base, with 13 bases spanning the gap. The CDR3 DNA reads TGTGCCAGCAGCTTCCAACAGGGGACTTCCTACGAGCAGTACTTC. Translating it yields CASSFQQGTSYEQYF.

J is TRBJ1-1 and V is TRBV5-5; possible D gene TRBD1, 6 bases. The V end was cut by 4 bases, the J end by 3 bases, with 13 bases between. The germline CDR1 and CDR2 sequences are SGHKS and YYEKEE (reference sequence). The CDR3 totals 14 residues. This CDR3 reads CASSGGHTDTEAFF. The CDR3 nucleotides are TGTGCCAGCAGCGGGGGACACACGGACACTGAAGCTTTCTTT. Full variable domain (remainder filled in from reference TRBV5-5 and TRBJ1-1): DAGVTQSPTHLIKTRGQQVTLRCSPISGHKSVSWYQQVLGQGPQFIFQYYEKEERGRGNFPDRFSARQFPNYSSELNVNALLLGDSALYLCASSGGHTDTEAFFGQGTRLTVV.

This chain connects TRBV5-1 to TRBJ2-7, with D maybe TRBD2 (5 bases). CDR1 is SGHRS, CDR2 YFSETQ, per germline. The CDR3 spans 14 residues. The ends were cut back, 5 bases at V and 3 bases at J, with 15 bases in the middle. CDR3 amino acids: CASSQGKSGYEQYF. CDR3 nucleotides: TGCGCCAGCAGTCAAGGGAAGAGCGGCTACGAGCAGTACTTC.

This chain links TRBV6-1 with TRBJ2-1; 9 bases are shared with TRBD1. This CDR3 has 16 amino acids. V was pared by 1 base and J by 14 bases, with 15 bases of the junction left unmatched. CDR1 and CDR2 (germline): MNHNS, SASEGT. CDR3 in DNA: TGTGCCAGCAGTGAAGGAGCCGGGACAGGGTCGGATGGGGAGTTCTTC. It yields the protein CASSEGAGTGSDGEFF.

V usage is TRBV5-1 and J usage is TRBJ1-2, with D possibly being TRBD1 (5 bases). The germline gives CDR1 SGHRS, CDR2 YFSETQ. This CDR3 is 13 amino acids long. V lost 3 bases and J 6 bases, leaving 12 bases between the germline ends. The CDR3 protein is CASSSSTGDGYTF. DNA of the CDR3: TGCGCCAGCAGCTCGTCCACGGGGGATGGCTACACCTTC.

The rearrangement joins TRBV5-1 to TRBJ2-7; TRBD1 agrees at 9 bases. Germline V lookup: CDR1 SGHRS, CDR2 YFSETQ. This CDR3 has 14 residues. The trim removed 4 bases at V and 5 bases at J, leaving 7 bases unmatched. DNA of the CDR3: TGCGCCAGCAGCGAGAGGACAGGGGCGGACGAGCAGTACTTC. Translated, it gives CASSERTGADEQYF. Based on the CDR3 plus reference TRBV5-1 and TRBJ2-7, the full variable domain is KAGVTQTPRYLIKTRGQQVTLSCSPISGHRSVSWYQQTPGQGLQFLFEYFSETQRNKGNFPGRFSGRQFSNSRSEMNVSTLELGDSALYLCASSERTGADEQYFGPGTRLTVT.

This CDR3 is CASSHSSDRAGKNTIYF. CDR3 in DNA: TGCGCCAGCAGCCACTCCTCCGACAGGGCAGGAAAAAACACCATATATTTT. The chain employs TRBV4-3 and TRBJ1-3, with 7 bases aligning to TRBD1. J was trimmed by 6 bases and V by 3 bases; bases with no gene match: 14. Germline CDR1 LGHNA, CDR2 YSLEER. The CDR3 totals 17 residues.

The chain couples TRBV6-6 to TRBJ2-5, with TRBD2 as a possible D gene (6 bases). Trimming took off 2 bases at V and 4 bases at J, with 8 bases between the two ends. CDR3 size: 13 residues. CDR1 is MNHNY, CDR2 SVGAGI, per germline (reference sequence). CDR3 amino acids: CASSYGGGETQYF. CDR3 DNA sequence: TGTGCCAGCAGTTACGGGGGAGGAGAGACCCAGTACTTC.

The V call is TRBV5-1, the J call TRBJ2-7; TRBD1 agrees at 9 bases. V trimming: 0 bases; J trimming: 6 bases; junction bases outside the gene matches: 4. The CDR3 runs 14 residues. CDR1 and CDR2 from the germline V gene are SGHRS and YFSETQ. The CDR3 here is CASSLEGQGSEQYF. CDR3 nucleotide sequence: TGCGCCAGCAGCTTGGAGGGACAGGGCTCCGAGCAGTACTTC.

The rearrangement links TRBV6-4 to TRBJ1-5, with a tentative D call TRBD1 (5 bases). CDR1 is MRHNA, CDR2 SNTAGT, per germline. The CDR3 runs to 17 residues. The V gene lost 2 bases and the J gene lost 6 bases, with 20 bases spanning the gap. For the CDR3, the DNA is TGTGCCAGCAGTGACCCTGTTTACCCGGGGGGAGCTCAGCCCCAGCATTTT. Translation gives CASSDPVYPGGAQPQHF.

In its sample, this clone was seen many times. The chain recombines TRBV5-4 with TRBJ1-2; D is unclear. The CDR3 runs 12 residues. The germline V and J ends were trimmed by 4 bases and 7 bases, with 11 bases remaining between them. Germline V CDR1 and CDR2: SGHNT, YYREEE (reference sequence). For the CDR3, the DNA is TGTGCCAGCAGCCTCGAGGGCGGTGGCTACACCTTC. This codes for CASSLEGGGYTF.

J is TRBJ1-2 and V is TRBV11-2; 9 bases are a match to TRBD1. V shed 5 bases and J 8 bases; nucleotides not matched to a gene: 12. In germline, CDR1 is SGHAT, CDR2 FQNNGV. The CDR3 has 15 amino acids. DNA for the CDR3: TGTGCCAGCAGCGGCAGTATCCGGGACAGGGAGGGCTACACCTTC. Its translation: CASSGSIRDREGYTF.

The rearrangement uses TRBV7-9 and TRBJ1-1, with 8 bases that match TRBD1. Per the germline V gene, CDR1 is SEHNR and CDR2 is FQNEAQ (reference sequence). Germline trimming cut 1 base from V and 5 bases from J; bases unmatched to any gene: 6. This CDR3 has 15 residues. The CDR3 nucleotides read TGTGCCAGCAGCTTAGGATACAGGGGGAGAACTGAAGCTTTCTTT. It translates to CASSLGYRGRTEAFF.

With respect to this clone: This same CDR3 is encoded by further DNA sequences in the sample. Written as DNA, the CDR3 is TGCGCCAGCAGCTTGTCAGGGGGGATAGAGACCCAGTACTTC. Amino acid sequence: CASSLSGGIETQYF. The chain couples TRBV5-1 to TRBJ2-5; TRBD1 is a possible D gene (7 bases). The CDR3 loop spans 14 amino acids. With 1 base removed from V and 4 bases from J, the gap between germline ends came to 11 bases. CDR1 and CDR2 (germline): SGHRS, YFSETQ.

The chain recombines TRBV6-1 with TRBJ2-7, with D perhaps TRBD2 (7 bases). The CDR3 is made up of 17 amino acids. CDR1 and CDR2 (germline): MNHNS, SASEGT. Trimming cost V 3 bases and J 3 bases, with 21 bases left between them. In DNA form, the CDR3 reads TGTGCCAGCAGTGATTCCCCCTTCCGGGGGGCATACTACGAGCAGTACTTC. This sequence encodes CASSDSPFRGAYYEQYF.

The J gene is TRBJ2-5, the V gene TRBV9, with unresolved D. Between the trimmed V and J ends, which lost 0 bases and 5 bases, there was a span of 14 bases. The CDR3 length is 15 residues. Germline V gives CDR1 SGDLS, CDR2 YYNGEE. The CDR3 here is CASSVVYHWRETQYF. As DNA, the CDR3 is TGTGCCAGCAGCGTAGTATATCATTGGCGGGAGACCCAGTACTTC.

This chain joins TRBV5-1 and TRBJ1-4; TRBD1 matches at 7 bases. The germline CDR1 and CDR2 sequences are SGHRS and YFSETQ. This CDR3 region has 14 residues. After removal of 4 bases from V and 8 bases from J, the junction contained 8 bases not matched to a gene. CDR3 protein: CASSTDRVGEKLFF. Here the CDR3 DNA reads TGCGCCAGCAGCACAGACAGGGTCGGCGAAAAACTGTTTTTT.

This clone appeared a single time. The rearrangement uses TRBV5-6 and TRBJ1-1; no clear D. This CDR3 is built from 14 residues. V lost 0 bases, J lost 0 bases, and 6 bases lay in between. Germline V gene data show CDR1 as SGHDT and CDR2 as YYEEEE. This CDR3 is CASSLVGVNTEAFF. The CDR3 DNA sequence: TGTGCCAGCAGCTTGGTCGGAGTGAACACTGAAGCTTTCTTT.

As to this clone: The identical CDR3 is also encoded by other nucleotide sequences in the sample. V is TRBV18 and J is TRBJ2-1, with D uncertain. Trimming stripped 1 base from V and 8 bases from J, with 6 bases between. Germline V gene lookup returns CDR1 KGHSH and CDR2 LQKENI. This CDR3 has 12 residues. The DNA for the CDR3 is TGTGCCAGCTCACCACAACGGGATGAGCAGTTCTTC. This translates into CASSPQRDEQFF.